This note documents a single T cell receptor (beta chain) sequence. Its antigen is undetermined. The source of the sample is a study of Ad26.COV2.S vaccination and SARS-CoV-2 variants. The overall study: The Ad26.COV2.S arm of the COV1001 trial was where the donor was placed. Doses of Ad26.COV2.S were injected into muscle once or twice, 56 days apart. Study-level points and caveats: Similar non-spike TCR breadth was observed in recipients of vaccine and of placebo.

Treatment meaning: about 20 received Ad26.COV2.S at low or high dose, single or two shots; roughly five received placebo; per-sample allocation not given. Sampling occurred on day 63 after the first vaccine or placebo injection. Ad26.COV2.S expressed prefusion-stabilized spike from the original Wuhan strain. Sequenced by immunoSEQ multiplex PCR; TCRdb stores in-frame clones only, minus some. The sample includes 380,000 or so clones, 88% of them seen just once. Between the trimmed V and J ends, which lost 5 bases and 5 bases, there was a span of 21 bases. Germline V CDR1 and CDR2: SGHVS, FQNEAQ. The CDR3 contains 16 residues.

The sample in question was peripheral blood, obtained in a trial of Ad26.COV2.S vaccine versus placebo. The clonotype comes from a person between 18 and 60 years old who received the Ad26.COV2.S COVID-19 vaccine or a placebo. The V call is TRBV7-8, the J call TRBJ1-2; possible D gene TRBD1, 6 bases. The CDR3 reads CASSPARTADSYGYTF. The CDR3 coding sequence is TGTGCCAGCAGCCCCGCGAGGACAGCCGACTCTTATGGCTACACCTTC.